This T cell receptor (beta chain) was captured in a study of regulatory T cells in long-lasting Graves disease. Study overall: In persistent Graves' disease, antithyroid drugs had been taken for over 5 years and TSH receptor antibodies stayed positive.

Noted time point: persistent/refractory GD, antithyroid drugs over 5 years with positive TRAb. PBMC RNA was the source of the TCR library. A roughly 8.1-milliliter sample of peripheral blood was drawn into EDTA tubes. The TCR beta library used iRepertoire HTBI primers with Arm-PCR amplification of CDR3. MiXCR, run by TCRdb on the multiplex PCR reads, gives a single entry per CDR3 protein. The table lists about 470,000 distinct CDR3 sequences, 20% of them singletons, with 6.5% to 8% in the top ten. Findings and limits, study-wide: Favoring TRBV28, TRBJ1-2 and TRBJ2-5 was a feature seen in persistent disease. Persistent patients shared more public clonotypes (about 2,800) than newly diagnosed patients (approximately 1,000).

This clonotype showed up many times. The antigen remains unidentified. The germline CDR1 and CDR2 sequences are MNHEY and SMNVEV (reference sequence). V lost 5 bases to trimming and J lost 2 bases, with 10 bases between them. This CDR3 is 14 amino acids long. This chain joins TRBV27 and TRBJ1-5, with D hard to call. The receptor was isolated from a female donor with Graves disease. Sequencing used peripheral blood mononuclear cells (PBMCs), obtained when the disease was refractory, from a patient treated with antithyroid drugs. In nucleotides, the CDR3 is TGTGCCAGCAGTCCCCTGGGTGGCAATCAGCCCCAGCATTTT. This codes for CASSPLGGNQPQHF.